This T cell receptor beta chain is from a study of shared clonotypes between healthy human individuals. Clones were sequenced by immunoSEQ multiplex PCR, and TCRdb holds only the in-frame ones, with some missing. The data show millions of clones, approximately 94% seen once. This clone was counted a few times. V lost 2 bases and J 4 bases, leaving 7 bases between the germline ends. Germline loops: CDR1 SGHNT, CDR2 YYREEE (reference sequence). CDR3 length: 13 residues. V is TRBV5-4 and J is TRBJ1-5; D gene uncertain. The TCR comes from a man between 18 and 29 years old in good health. The sequencing input was naive CD4+ T cells sorted from blood. The sample's subset: CD45RA+ positively selected. The CDR3 DNA is TGTGCCAGCAGCTTCGGGGTTAATCAGCCCCAGCATTTT. Amino acids: CASSFGVNQPQHF. The whole variable domain, remainder taken from reference TRBV5-4 and TRBJ1-5, is ETGVTQSPTHLIKTRGQQVTLRCSSQSGHNTVSWYQQALGQGPQFIFQYYREEENGRGNFPPRFSGLQFPNYSSELNVNALELDDSALYLCASSFGVNQPQHFGDGTRLSIL.